This T cell receptor beta chain was captured in a study of T cells after yellow fever vaccination. Overall study results and limits: Reappearance after the booster was seen for most primary-vaccination clones, at 95% to 97% CD4 and about 90% CD8. Among all clonotypes, a small share was observed in both CD4 and CD8 compartments.

Looked up from germline, CDR1 is MNHNS and CDR2 is SASEGT. The CDR3 is 16 amino acids. J gave up 1 base and V 2 bases, and 3 bases lay outside the gene matches. One entry per CDR3 protein, called by TCRdb with MiXCR from the 5' RACE reads. The sample consists of under 400,000 distinct CDR3 sequences, around 10% of them appearing once. This clonotype turned up a few times. Its antigen is not known. The chain recombines TRBV6-1 with TRBJ2-1, with 9 bases lining up with TRBD1. This TCR was sampled from a man between 18 and 35 years old who received the YFV17D yellow fever vaccine. The source material was PBMCs, sampled on the day of the first yellow fever vaccination. CDR3 in DNA: TGTGCCAGCAGTGAAAGGGACAGGGAATCCTACAATGAGCAGTTCTTC. Translated, it gives CASSERDRESYNEQFF.